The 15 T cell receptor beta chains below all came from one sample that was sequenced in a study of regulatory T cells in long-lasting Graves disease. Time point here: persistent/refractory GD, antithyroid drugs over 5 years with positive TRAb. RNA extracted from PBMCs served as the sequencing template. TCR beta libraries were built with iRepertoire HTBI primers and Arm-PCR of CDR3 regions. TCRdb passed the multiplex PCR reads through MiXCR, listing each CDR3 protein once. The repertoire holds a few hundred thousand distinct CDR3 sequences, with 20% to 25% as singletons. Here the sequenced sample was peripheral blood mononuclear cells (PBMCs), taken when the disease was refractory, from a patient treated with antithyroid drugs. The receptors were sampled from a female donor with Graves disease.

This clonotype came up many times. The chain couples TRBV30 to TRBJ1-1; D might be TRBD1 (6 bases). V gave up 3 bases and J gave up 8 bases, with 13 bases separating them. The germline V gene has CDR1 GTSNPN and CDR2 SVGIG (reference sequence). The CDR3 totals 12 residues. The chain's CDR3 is CAWSHGGAEAFF. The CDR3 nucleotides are TGTGCCTGGAGCCACGGGGGGGCGGAAGCTTTCTTT.

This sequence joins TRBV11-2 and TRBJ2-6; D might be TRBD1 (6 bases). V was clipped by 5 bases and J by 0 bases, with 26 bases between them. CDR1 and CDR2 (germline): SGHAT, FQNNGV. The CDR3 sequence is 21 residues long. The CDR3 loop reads CASSRQSPTGKTGSGANVLTF. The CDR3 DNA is TGTGCCAGCAGCCGGCAATCACCAACAGGGAAGACTGGCTCTGGGGCCAACGTCCTGACTTTC.

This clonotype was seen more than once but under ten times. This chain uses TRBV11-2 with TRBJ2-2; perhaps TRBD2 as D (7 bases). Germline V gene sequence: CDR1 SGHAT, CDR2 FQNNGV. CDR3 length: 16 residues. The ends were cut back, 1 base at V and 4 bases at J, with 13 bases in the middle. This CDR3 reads CASSLGGGGITGELFF. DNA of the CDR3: TGTGCCAGCAGCTTAGGAGGGGGGGGTATCACCGGGGAGCTGTTTTTT.

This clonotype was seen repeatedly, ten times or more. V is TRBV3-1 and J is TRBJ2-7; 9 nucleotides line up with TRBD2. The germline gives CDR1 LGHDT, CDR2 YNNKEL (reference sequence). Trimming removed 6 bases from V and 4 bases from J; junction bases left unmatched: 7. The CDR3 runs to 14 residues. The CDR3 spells CASSQSTSGYEQYF. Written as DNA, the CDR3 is TGTGCCAGCAGTCAGTCGACTAGCGGTTACGAGCAGTACTTC.

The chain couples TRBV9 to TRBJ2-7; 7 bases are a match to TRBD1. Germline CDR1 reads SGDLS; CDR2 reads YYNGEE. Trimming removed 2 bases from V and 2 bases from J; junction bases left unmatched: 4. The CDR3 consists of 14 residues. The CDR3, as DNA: TGTGCCAGCAGCGTTGGACAGGTACCCTACGAGCAGTACTTC. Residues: CASSVGQVPYEQYF.

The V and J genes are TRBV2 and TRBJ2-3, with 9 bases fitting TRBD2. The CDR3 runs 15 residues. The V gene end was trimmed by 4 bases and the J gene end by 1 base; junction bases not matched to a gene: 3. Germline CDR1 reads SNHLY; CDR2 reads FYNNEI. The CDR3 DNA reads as TGTGCCAGCAGTGGTAGCGGGAGAGGCACAGATACGCAGTATTTT. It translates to CASSGSGRGTDTQYF.

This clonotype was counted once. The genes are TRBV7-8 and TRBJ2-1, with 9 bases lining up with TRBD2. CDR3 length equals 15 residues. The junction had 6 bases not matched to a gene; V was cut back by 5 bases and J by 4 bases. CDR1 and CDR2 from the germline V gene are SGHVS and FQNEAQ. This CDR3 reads CASSRASGAYNEQFF. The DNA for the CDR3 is TGTGCCAGCAGCAGAGCTAGCGGGGCTTACAATGAGCAGTTCTTC.

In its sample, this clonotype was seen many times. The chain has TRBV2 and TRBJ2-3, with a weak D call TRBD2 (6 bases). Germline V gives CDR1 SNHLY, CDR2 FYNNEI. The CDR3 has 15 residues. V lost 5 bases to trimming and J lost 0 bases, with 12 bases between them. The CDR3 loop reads CASSTISGSTDTQYF. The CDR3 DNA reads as TGTGCCAGCAGTACAATAAGCGGGAGCACAGATACGCAGTATTTT.

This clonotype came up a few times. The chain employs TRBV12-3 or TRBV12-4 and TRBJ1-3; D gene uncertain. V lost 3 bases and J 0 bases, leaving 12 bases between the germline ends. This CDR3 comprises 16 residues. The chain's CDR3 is CASSFLRARSGNTIYF. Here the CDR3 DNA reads TGTGCCAGCAGTTTTCTTCGGGCTCGCTCTGGAAACACCATATATTTT.

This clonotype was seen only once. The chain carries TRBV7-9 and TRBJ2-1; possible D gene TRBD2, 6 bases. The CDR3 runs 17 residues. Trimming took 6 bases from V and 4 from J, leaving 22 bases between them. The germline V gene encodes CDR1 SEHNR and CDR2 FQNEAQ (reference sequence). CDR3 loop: CASRLDPRDSKYNEQFF. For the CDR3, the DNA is TGTGCCAGCAGACTAGACCCCCGGGACTCGAAGTACAATGAGCAGTTCTTC.

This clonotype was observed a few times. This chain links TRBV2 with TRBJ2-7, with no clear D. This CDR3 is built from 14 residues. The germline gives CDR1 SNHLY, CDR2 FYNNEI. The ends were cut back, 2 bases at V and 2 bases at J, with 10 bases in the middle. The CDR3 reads CASSELPEPYEQYF. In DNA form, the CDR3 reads TGTGCCAGCAGTGAACTCCCAGAGCCCTACGAGCAGTACTTC.

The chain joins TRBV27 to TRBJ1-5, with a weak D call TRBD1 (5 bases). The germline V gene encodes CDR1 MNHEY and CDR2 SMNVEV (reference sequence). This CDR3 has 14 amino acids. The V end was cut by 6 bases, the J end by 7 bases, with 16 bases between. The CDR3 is CASSPSGGSQPQHF. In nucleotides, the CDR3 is TGTGCCAGCAGCCCGAGTGGGGGGTCCCAGCCCCAGCATTTT.

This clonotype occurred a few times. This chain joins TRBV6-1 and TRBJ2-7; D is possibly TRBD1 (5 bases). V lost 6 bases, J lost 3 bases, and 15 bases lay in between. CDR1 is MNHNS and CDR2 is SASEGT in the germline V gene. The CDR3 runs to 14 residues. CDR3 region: CASRGALLNYEQYF. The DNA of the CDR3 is TGTGCCAGCAGAGGGGCCCTCCTAAACTACGAGCAGTACTTC.

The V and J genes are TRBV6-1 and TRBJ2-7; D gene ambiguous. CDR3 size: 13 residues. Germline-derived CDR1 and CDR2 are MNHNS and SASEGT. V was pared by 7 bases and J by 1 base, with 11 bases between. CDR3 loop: CASTLLGSYEQYF. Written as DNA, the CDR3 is TGTGCCAGCACCCTCCTAGGGTCCTACGAGCAGTACTTC.

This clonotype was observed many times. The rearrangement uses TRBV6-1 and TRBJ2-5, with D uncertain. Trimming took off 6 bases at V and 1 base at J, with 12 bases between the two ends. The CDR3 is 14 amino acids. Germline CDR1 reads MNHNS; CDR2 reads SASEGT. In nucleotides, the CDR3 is TGTGCCAGCAGGAAGTTACGGAGCCAAGAGACCCAGTACTTC. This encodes CASRKLRSQETQYF.